These 23 T cell receptor beta chains were sequenced from one sample in a study of CD8 T cells in Susac syndrome. The RNA, roughly 0.5 to 1 ug, was put through reverse transcription using random hexamers. TCRdb passed the immunoSEQ multiplex PCR reads through MiXCR, listing each CDR3 protein once. The sample lists approximately 190,000 distinct CDR3 sequences, around nine tenths occurring once. Sequences were obtained from CD4+ T cells from PBMCs. The source is a human donor with Susac syndrome.

The chain couples TRBV3-1 to TRBJ1-2, with D possibly being TRBD1 (5 bases). Per the germline V gene, CDR1 is LGHDT and CDR2 is YNNKEL (reference sequence). CDR3 length equals 14 residues. Trimming stripped 4 bases from V and 6 bases from J, with 15 bases between. The CDR3 nucleotides read TGTGCCAGCAGCCGAACACTAACAGGAGATGGCTACACCTTC. Its protein is CASSRTLTGDGYTF.

The CDR3 DNA is TGTGCCACCAGTGATCTAGCGGGGGCCTACAATGAGCAGTTCTTC. It encodes CATSDLAGAYNEQFF. This sequence joins TRBV24-1 and TRBJ2-1; 10 bases agree with TRBD2. Germline loops: CDR1 KGHDR, CDR2 SFDVKD. This CDR3 comprises 15 residues. Trimming cost V 3 bases and J 2 bases; bases outside gene matches: 0.

J is TRBJ2-6 and V is TRBV9; D perhaps matches TRBD1 (5 bases). The CDR3 has 16 amino acids. CDR1 SGDLS and CDR2 YYNGEE come from the germline V gene. The V gene lost 4 bases and the J gene lost 0 bases, with 11 bases spanning the gap. The chain's CDR3 is CASSPTVSSGANVLTF. The CDR3 DNA follows: TGTGCCAGCAGCCCGACAGTGAGCTCTGGGGCCAACGTCCTGACTTTC. Combining the CDR3 with reference TRBV9 and TRBJ2-6 gives the whole variable domain DSGVTQTPKHLITATGQRVTLRCSPRSGDLSVYWYQQSLDQGLQFLIQYYNGEERAKGNILERFSAQQFPDLHSELNLSSLELGDSALYFCASSPTVSSGANVLTFGAGSRLTVL.

The chain joins TRBV20-1 to TRBJ1-1; perhaps TRBD1 as D (6 bases). The CDR3 covers 13 residues. V lost 4 bases, J lost 0 bases, and 9 bases lay in between. The germline CDR1 and CDR2 sequences are DFQATT and SNEGSKA (reference sequence). CDR3 nucleotide sequence: TGCAGTGCTAAACGGGACATGAACACTGAAGCTTTCTTT. Its protein is CSAKRDMNTEAFF.

This chain joins TRBV20-1 and TRBJ2-1; D remains unclear. Germline CDR1 is DFQATT and CDR2 is SNEGSKA (reference sequence). Deletions cut 1 base from V and 8 bases from J, with 9 bases between. This CDR3 contains 12 residues. The CDR3 sequence: CSARVRQDEQFF. The CDR3 nucleotides read TGCAGTGCTAGAGTCCGCCAGGATGAGCAGTTCTTC.

This clonotype was picked up a small number of times. The chain employs TRBV6-1 and TRBJ2-5; D uncertain. V lost 6 bases to trimming and J lost 2 bases, with 7 bases between them. Germline CDR1 reads MNHNS; CDR2 reads SASEGT. The CDR3 runs to 12 residues. CDR3 nucleotides: TGTGCCAGCAGATTACGACAAGAGACCCAGTACTTC. Protein product: CASRLRQETQYF.

DNA for the CDR3: TGTGCCAGCAGCCGCAAAGCGGGGGCCATCACCGGGGAGCTGTTTTTT. Its translation is CASSRKAGAITGELFF. The chain employs TRBV7-2 and TRBJ2-2; 8 nucleotides line up with TRBD2. The V and J ends lost 5 bases and 4 bases, in that order; junction bases with no gene match: 9. CDR1 is SGHTA, CDR2 FQGNSA, per germline. There are 16 residues in the CDR3.

V gene TRBV20-1 combines with J gene TRBJ2-7, with 7 bases aligning to TRBD1. V gave up 3 bases and J gave up 5 bases; unmatched junction bases: 13. Germline CDR1 DFQATT, CDR2 SNEGSKA (reference sequence). This CDR3 region has 15 residues. CDR3 sequence (DNA): TGCAGTGCTAGTTTTCGGTCCACAGGGGTCCACGAGCAGTACTTC. Its translation is CSASFRSTGVHEQYF.

In DNA, the CDR3 is TGTGCCAGCGGGGGGGACTGGATCACAGATACGCAGTATTTT. This sequence encodes CASGGDWITDTQYF. This chain links TRBV2 with TRBJ2-3; the match to TRBD2 covers 7 bases. Germline V gene sequence: CDR1 SNHLY, CDR2 FYNNEI. V was clipped by 8 bases and J by 2 bases; unmatched bases: 7. CDR3 length: 14 amino acids.

The chain has TRBV19 and TRBJ2-4; D is undetermined. The length of the CDR3 is 15 residues. The germline CDR1 and CDR2 sequences are LNHDA and SQIVND (reference sequence). V was clipped by 1 base and J by 1 base, with 8 bases between them. CDR3 bases: TGTGCCAGTAGTATAGGACTGGGGGCCAAAAACATTCAGTACTTC. It is translated as CASSIGLGAKNIQYF. The full variable domain, in which reference TRBV19 and TRBJ2-4 provide the parts outside the CDR3, is DGGITQSPKYLFRKEGQNVTLSCEQNLNHDAMYWYRQDPGQGLRLIYYSQIVNDFQKGDIAEGYSVSREKKESFPLTVTSAQKNPTAFYLCASSIGLGAKNIQYFGAGTRLSVL.

The chain couples TRBV5-6 to TRBJ1-3; D gene ambiguous. V lost 0 bases to trimming and J lost 6 bases, with 10 bases between them. The CDR3 covers 14 residues. Per germline, CDR1 SGHDT and CDR2 YYEEEE. The CDR3 DNA sequence: TGTGCCAGCAGCTTGGGTTGGCAGTCAAACACCATATATTTT. Amino acids: CASSLGWQSNTIYF. The full variable domain, rest sourced from reference TRBV5-6 and TRBJ1-3, is DAGVTQSPTHLIKTRGQQVTLRCSPKSGHDTVSWYQQALGQGPQFIFQYYEEEERQRGNFPDRFSGHQFPNYSSELNVNALLLGDSALYLCASSLGWQSNTIYFGEGSWLTVV.

CDR3 loop: CASTVQGASEKLFF. CDR3 DNA: TGCGCCAGCACAGTACAGGGGGCTTCTGAAAAACTGTTTTTT. The chain couples TRBV10-2 to TRBJ1-4; 9 nucleotides agree with TRBD1. Germline V lookup: CDR1 WSHSY, CDR2 SAAADI. The ends lost 7 bases at V and 7 bases at J; junction bases unmatched: 7. This CDR3 spans 14 amino acids.

This clonotype was seen a single time. CDR3 sequence reads: CASGTGMYEKLFF. CDR3 coding DNA: TGTGCCTCCGGGACAGGGATGTATGAAAAACTGTTTTTT. The chain is built from TRBV30 and TRBJ1-4, with 9 positions matching TRBD1. Germline CDR1 is GTSNPN and CDR2 is SVGIG (reference sequence). V was clipped by 7 bases and J by 6 bases; unmatched bases: 6. This CDR3 comprises 13 residues.

V usage is TRBV5-1 and J usage is TRBJ2-7, with D tentatively TRBD1 (5 bases). The V end was cut by 2 bases, the J end by 0 bases, with 12 bases between. The CDR3 totals 15 residues. Germline values: CDR1 SGHRS, CDR2 YFSETQ. This CDR3 is CASSFTGSSSYEQYF. In nucleotides, the CDR3 is TGCGCCAGCAGCTTCACAGGTAGTAGCTCCTACGAGCAGTACTTC.

The chain recombines TRBV7-3 with TRBJ2-2; tentatively, D is TRBD1 or TRBD2 (6 bases each). The ends were cut back, 1 base at V and 4 bases at J, with 10 bases in the middle. This CDR3 spans 15 amino acids. Germline V gives CDR1 SGHTA, CDR2 FQGTGA. For the CDR3, the DNA is TGTGCCAGCAGCTTAAGGGGGGCTAGCACCGGGGAGCTGTTTTTT. Its translation is CASSLRGASTGELFF.

V gene TRBV6-5 combines with J gene TRBJ1-4; D is uncertain. This CDR3 contains 15 residues. V shed 0 bases and J shed 2 bases, with 7 bases lying between them. The germline CDR1 and CDR2 sequences are MNHEY and SVGAGI. The CDR3 reads CASSYSGSTNEKLFF. DNA for the CDR3: TGTGCCAGCAGTTACTCTGGCAGCACTAATGAAAAACTGTTTTTT.

The rearrangement uses TRBV29-1 and TRBJ2-1; the D call may be TRBD1 or TRBD2 (6 bases each). The CDR3 totals 15 residues. V was cut by 5 bases and J by 0 bases, with 14 bases left in between. From germline, CDR1 is SQVTM and CDR2 ANQGSEA. The CDR3 coding sequence is TGCAGCGTTAAGACCCCGGGGGCCTCCTACAATGAGCAGTTCTTC. This translates into CSVKTPGASYNEQFF.

This clonotype was recorded a few times. The genes are TRBV7-8 and TRBJ2-3, with D possibly being TRBD2 (6 bases). The CDR3 sequence is 14 residues long. Germline CDR1 and CDR2: SGHVS and FQNEAQ. V dropped 5 bases and J dropped 0 bases, with 9 bases sitting between them. CDR3 coding DNA: TGTGCCAGCAGCCGTGGGAGGAGCACAGATACGCAGTATTTT. It translates to CASSRGRSTDTQYF.

This chain links TRBV20-1 with TRBJ1-4; the D gene is possibly TRBD1 (5 bases). The CDR3 extends over 14 amino acids. V shed 6 bases and J shed 4 bases, with 15 bases lying between them. The germline V gene encodes CDR1 DFQATT and CDR2 SNEGSKA (reference sequence). In nucleotides, the CDR3 is TGCAGTGCCGGGGGAGACAGAGTTAATGAAAAACTGTTTTTT. Encoded protein: CSAGGDRVNEKLFF.

Remarks on this clonotype: Mismatch with germline at one junction end may stem from a read error. The V and J genes are TRBV6-2 or TRBV6-3 and TRBJ1-2, with TRBD1 matching over 7 bases. The CDR3 has 14 residues. Germline V gene sequence: CDR1 MNHEY, CDR2 SVGEGT. Written as DNA, the CDR3 is TGTGCCGGCAGTCCGGGACAGCAAGCCTATGGCTACACCTTC. This translates into CAGSPGQQAYGYTF.

J is TRBJ1-2 and V is TRBV20-1; D gene ambiguous. CDR3 length: 11 residues. V lost 5 bases and J 2 bases, leaving 6 bases between the germline ends. Germline V gene data show CDR1 as DFQATT and CDR2 as SNEGSKA (reference sequence). In nucleotides, the CDR3 is TGCAGTGCTCAGTTAAACTATGGCTACACCTTC. This translates into CSAQLNYGYTF.

The chain joins TRBV5-1 to TRBJ2-5; 9 bases line up with TRBD1. CDR3 size: 17 residues. The trim removed 1 base at V and 5 bases at J, leaving 12 bases unmatched. Germline lookup yields CDR1 SGHRS and CDR2 YFSETQ. The CDR3 nucleotides are TGCGCCAGCAGCTTGAGTTCCGGGACAGGGTCGTTTGAGACCCAGTACTTC. Translating gives CASSLSSGTGSFETQYF.

This clonotype was observed once. The chain employs TRBV20-1 and TRBJ2-3, with TRBD2 identical over 16 bases. Looked up from germline, CDR1 is DFQATT and CDR2 is SNEGSKA (reference sequence). The V and J ends lost 5 bases and 8 bases, in that order; junction bases with no gene match: 10. The CDR3 totals 16 residues. As DNA, the CDR3 is TGCAGTGCTGGGATACAGGGACTAGCGGGAGGGGGTACGCAGTATTTT. This sequence encodes CSAGIQGLAGGGTQYF.